These 29 T cell receptor beta chains were all obtained from the same sample, sequenced in a study of blood T cell repertoires in COVID-19. Sequencing was performed with immunoSEQ multiplex PCR; in TCRdb, only in-frame clones are kept and a portion is missing. The sample includes around 200,000 clones, around 84% of them seen just once. The sample was peripheral blood. These TCRs come from a woman aged 70-85 years with COVID-19, enrolled during active disease.

The chain is built from TRBV6-6 and TRBJ1-2, with 9 bases aligning to TRBD1. Germline V CDR1 and CDR2: MNHNY, SVGAGI (reference sequence). J gave up 2 bases and V 7 bases, and 2 bases lay outside the gene matches. This CDR3 is 13 amino acids long. CDR3 loop: CASTGTGNYGYTF. The DNA for the CDR3 is TGTGCCAGCACCGGGACAGGGAACTATGGCTACACCTTC.

The CDR3 reads CASSFSGRANGEQYF. CDR3 DNA sequence: TGTGCCAGCAGCTTTAGCGGGAGGGCGAACGGCGAGCAGTACTTC. The V gene is TRBV11-2, the J gene TRBJ2-7; the match to TRBD2 covers 11 bases. J was trimmed by 6 bases and V by 3 bases; bases with no gene match: 7. This CDR3 spans 15 amino acids. Germline-derived CDR1 and CDR2 are SGHAT and FQNNGV. The whole variable domain, remainder taken from reference TRBV11-2 and TRBJ2-7, is EAGVAQSPRYKIIEKRQSVAFWCNPISGHATLYWYQQILGQGPKLLIQFQNNGVVDDSQLPKDRFSAERLKGVDSTLKIQPAKLEDSAVYLCASSFSGRANGEQYFGPGTRLTVT.

The chain is built from TRBV25-1 and TRBJ1-2; no reliable D call. The CDR3 length is 14 residues. Per the germline V gene, CDR1 is MGHDK and CDR2 is SYGVNS. The V end was cut by 1 base, the J end by 8 bases, with 14 bases between. CDR3 bases: TGTGCCAGCAGTGAATCGACCGGGTATAGGGGCTACACCTTC. Protein product: CASSESTGYRGYTF.

The rearrangement joins TRBV3-1 (or the pseudogene TRBV3-2) to TRBJ2-1; 9 nucleotides line up with TRBD2. The germline gives CDR1 LGHDT, CDR2 YNNKEL (reference sequence). CDR3 length equals 19 residues. Trimming cost V 5 bases and J 2 bases; bases outside gene matches: 16. The CDR3 DNA reads as TGTGCCAGCAGCGGCCGGGGGGCCGTAGCGGGGGATCCCTACAATGAGCAGTTCTTC. It translates to CASSGRGAVAGDPYNEQFF.

This clone was counted once. V gene TRBV5-1 combines with J gene TRBJ2-1; TRBD1 might be the D (6 bases). The CDR3 runs 15 residues. CDR1 SGHRS and CDR2 YFSETQ come from the germline V gene. V was cut by 4 bases and J by 1 base, with 12 bases left in between. The CDR3 region has the DNA TGCGCCAGCAGCGGGGGCGGATTTTCCTACAATGAGCAGTTCTTC. The encoded protein is CASSGGGFSYNEQFF. Variable domain in full (rest from reference TRBV5-1 and TRBJ2-1): KAGVTQTPRYLIKTRGQQVTLSCSPISGHRSVSWYQQTPGQGLQFLFEYFSETQRNKGNFPGRFSGRQFSNSRSEMNVSTLELGDSALYLCASSGGGFSYNEQFFGPGTRLTVL.

The chain is built from TRBV10-3 and TRBJ1-2; 7 bases line up with TRBD1. Unmatched junction bases numbered 5, after V lost 0 bases and J lost 4 bases. The CDR3 covers 15 residues. Germline V gives CDR1 ENHRY, CDR2 SYGVKD. CDR3 region: CAISESTGAGYGYTF. Written as DNA, the CDR3 is TGTGCCATCAGTGAGTCAACAGGGGCTGGCTATGGCTACACCTTC.

This chain joins TRBV4-1 and TRBJ2-7; 7 nucleotides align to TRBD2. The germline V gene has CDR1 MGHRA and CDR2 YSYEKL. The CDR3 spans 15 residues. J gave up 3 bases and V 2 bases, and 7 bases lay outside the gene matches. CDR3 protein: CASSQSLAVDYEQYF. Written as DNA, the CDR3 is TGCGCCAGCAGCCAAAGCCTAGCGGTGGACTACGAGCAGTACTTC.

This chain links TRBV3-1 (or the pseudogene TRBV3-2) with TRBJ1-2, with unresolved D. In germline, CDR1 is LGHDT, CDR2 YNNKEL (reference sequence). V gave up 0 bases and J gave up 4 bases, with 15 bases separating them. CDR3 length: 16 residues. CDR3 loop: CASSQESDGSLYGYTF. CDR3 coding DNA: TGTGCCAGCAGCCAAGAAAGCGACGGTTCCCTCTATGGCTACACCTTC.

This rearrangement joins TRBV19 to TRBJ2-1; D is possibly TRBD2 (6 bases). Between the trimmed V and J ends, which lost 5 bases and 1 base, there was a span of 18 bases. The CDR3 runs 17 residues. CDR1 LNHDA and CDR2 SQIVND come from the germline V gene (reference sequence). The chain's CDR3 is CASSDGLRGSSYNEQFF. The DNA of the CDR3 is TGTGCCAGTAGTGATGGGCTGCGGGGTAGTTCCTACAATGAGCAGTTCTTC.

The chain carries TRBV10-1 and TRBJ1-5; 7 bases agree with TRBD1. CDR1 WNHNN and CDR2 SYGVQD come from the germline V gene (reference sequence). The V segment lost 8 bases and the J segment 2 bases; nucleotides outside the gene matches: 9. CDR3 length: 15 residues. DNA of the CDR3: TGCGCCAGCTCCAAAGGGACAGCCGGCAATCAGCCCCAGCATTTT. This sequence encodes CASSKGTAGNQPQHF.

The rearrangement links TRBV19 to TRBJ1-2, with D perhaps matching TRBD1 (6 bases). V was cut by 5 bases and J by 0 bases, with 10 bases left in between. This CDR3 contains 14 residues. Germline V gene sequence: CDR1 LNHDA, CDR2 SQIVND (reference sequence). CDR3 protein: CASSHRVPNYGYTF. The DNA for the CDR3 is TGTGCCAGTAGTCACAGGGTCCCTAACTATGGCTACACCTTC. The full variable domain, with the rest looked up from reference TRBV19 and TRBJ1-2, is DGGITQSPKYLFRKEGQNVTLSCEQNLNHDAMYWYRQDPGQGLRLIYYSQIVNDFQKGDIAEGYSVSREKKESFPLTVTSAQKNPTAFYLCASSHRVPNYGYTFGSGTRLTVV.

This sequence joins TRBV12-5 and TRBJ1-2; TRBD1 matches at 9 bases. The CDR3 runs to 12 residues. Trimming took 6 bases from V and 7 from J; bases not matched to a gene: 3. CDR1 and CDR2 from the germline V gene are LGHNT and FRNRAP. The CDR3 region has the DNA TGTGCTAGTGGCCGGGACAGGGCTGGCTACACCTTC. Residues: CASGRDRAGYTF.

This clone was recorded a few times. The rearrangement links TRBV3-1 (or the pseudogene TRBV3-2) to TRBJ2-5; D is uncertain. Germline assignment: CDR1 LGHDT and CDR2 YNNKEL (reference sequence). V was clipped by 1 base and J by 4 bases, with 7 bases between them. This CDR3 has 13 residues. The CDR3 spells CASSQVSRETQYF. The CDR3, as DNA: TGTGCCAGCAGCCAAGTGTCGCGAGAGACCCAGTACTTC.

The chain joins TRBV19 to TRBJ2-5, with 7 bases matching TRBD1. Per germline, CDR1 LNHDA and CDR2 SQIVND (reference sequence). Losses at the gene ends were 6 bases for V and 2 bases for J; bases not matched to a gene: 9. The CDR3 totals 15 residues. The CDR3 sequence is CASRRGGGVQETQYF. The CDR3 DNA is TGTGCCAGTAGGCGAGGGGGCGGTGTACAAGAGACCCAGTACTTC.

CDR3 DNA sequence: TGCGCCAGCAGCCCCTTGCGGGGGGGCGGGCTAGAGACCCAGTACTTC. This codes for CASSPLRGGGLETQYF. The rearrangement uses TRBV10-1 and TRBJ2-5; TRBD2 matches 9 bases. The ends lost 6 bases at V and 4 bases at J; junction bases unmatched: 12. Germline V gene data show CDR1 as WNHNN and CDR2 as SYGVQD (reference sequence). This CDR3 region has 16 residues.

The V gene is TRBV27, the J gene TRBJ1-1, with D unresolved. The CDR3 runs 15 residues. The germline V and J ends were trimmed by 3 bases and 6 bases, with 17 bases remaining between them. Germline CDR1 MNHEY, CDR2 SMNVEV (reference sequence). CDR3 sequence: CASSLRTGISPEAFF. The CDR3 coding sequence is TGTGCCAGCAGTTTGCGAACGGGTATATCCCCTGAAGCTTTCTTT.

This rearrangement joins TRBV7-2 to TRBJ2-3, with 13 bases matching TRBD2. There are 15 residues in the CDR3. V was clipped by 5 bases and J by 14 bases; unmatched bases: 13. Germline V gene data show CDR1 as SGHTA and CDR2 as FQGNSA. CDR3 in amino acids: CASSVDGTSGIGRYF. The CDR3 nucleotides are TGTGCCAGCAGCGTCGACGGGACTAGCGGGATCGGCAGGTATTTT. The complete variable domain, with remaining parts taken from reference TRBV7-2 and TRBJ2-3, reads GAGVSQSPSNKVTEKGKDVELRCDPISGHTALYWYRQSLGQGLEFLIYFQGNSAPDKSGLPSDRFSAERTGGSVSTLTIQRTQQEDSAVYLCASSVDGTSGIGRYFGPGTRLTVL.

As for this clone: In the same sample, other DNA sequences code for this CDR3. V is TRBV5-1 and J is TRBJ2-5; 14 bases match TRBD2. Trimming removed 2 bases from V and 5 bases from J; junction bases left unmatched: 2. This CDR3 spans 15 amino acids. CDR1 and CDR2 (germline): SGHRS, YFSETQ. The CDR3 DNA follows: TGCGCCAGCAGCTTAGGACTAGCGGGGGGCGAGACCCAGTACTTC. Protein sequence: CASSLGLAGGETQYF.

The chain employs TRBV4-2 and TRBJ1-2; 9 bases fit TRBD1. After removal of 0 bases from V and 8 bases from J, the junction contained 13 bases not matched to a gene. The CDR3 contains 17 residues. Germline V gene sequence: CDR1 LGHNA, CDR2 YNFKEQ. The CDR3 loop is CASSQEIIHRDRDGYTF. The CDR3 DNA is TGTGCCAGCAGCCAAGAGATCATACACCGGGACAGGGACGGCTACACCTTC.

J is TRBJ2-7 and V is TRBV27; 11 bases are a match to TRBD2. Germline V gene sequence: CDR1 MNHEY, CDR2 SMNVEV (reference sequence). With 11 bases clipped from V and 4 bases from J, the junction kept 4 bases outside the gene matches. The CDR3 contains 12 residues. The CDR3 reads CAAGLAVYEQYF. In DNA, the CDR3 is TGTGCCGCGGGACTAGCGGTTTACGAGCAGTACTTC.

The gene calls are TRBV5-1 and TRBJ2-2; 12 nucleotides match TRBD2. Germline V gene data show CDR1 as SGHRS and CDR2 as YFSETQ. This CDR3 has 18 residues. V lost 3 bases and J lost 6; bases outside the gene matches: 12. This CDR3 is CASSSSTSGSRLAGELFF. The DNA for the CDR3 is TGCGCCAGCAGCTCCTCGACTAGCGGGAGTCGGTTGGCCGGGGAGCTGTTTTTT. Supplemented by reference TRBV5-1 and TRBJ2-2, the full variable domain reads KAGVTQTPRYLIKTRGQQVTLSCSPISGHRSVSWYQQTPGQGLQFLFEYFSETQRNKGNFPGRFSGRQFSNSRSEMNVSTLELGDSALYLCASSSSTSGSRLAGELFFGEGSRLTVL.

The chain uses TRBV5-6 and TRBJ2-7; D is perhaps TRBD1 (5 bases). Germline CDR1 SGHDT, CDR2 YYEEEE. V was pared by 0 bases and J by 5 bases, with 12 bases between. The CDR3 consists of 14 residues. The CDR3 DNA reads TGTGCCAGCAGCTTGGCCTCAGGGTTGGACGAGCAGTACTTC. Its translation: CASSLASGLDEQYF.

V is TRBV12-3 or TRBV12-4 and J is TRBJ2-2; 8 bases align to TRBD1. J gave up 5 bases and V 10 bases, and 6 bases lay outside the gene matches. The CDR3 consists of 13 residues. The CDR3 coding sequence is TGTGCCATGCTCAGGGGGCTGACCGGGGAGCTGTTTTTT. This gives the protein CAMLRGLTGELFF.

The rearrangement joins TRBV18 to TRBJ1-2, with 8 bases lining up with TRBD1. The CDR3 covers 13 residues. The V gene end was trimmed by 9 bases and the J gene end by 5 bases; junction bases not matched to a gene: 8. Germline CDR1 is KGHSH and CDR2 is LQKENI. The CDR3 spells CASSDRGGYGYTF. The CDR3 DNA reads TGTGCCAGTTCAGACAGGGGAGGATATGGCTACACCTTC.

The V and J genes are TRBV3-1 (or the pseudogene TRBV3-2) and TRBJ2-2, with a possible D match to TRBD1 (6 bases). Trimming removed 6 bases from V and 8 bases from J, with 13 bases in between. CDR1 is LGHDT, CDR2 YNNKEL, per germline (reference sequence). The CDR3 is 13 amino acids. The CDR3 region has the DNA TGTGCCAGCAGAAAATTACAGGGAGGGGAGCTGTTTTTT. Translating it yields CASRKLQGGELFF.

V gene TRBV2 combines with J gene TRBJ1-1; D may be TRBD1 (6 bases). Germline-derived CDR1 and CDR2 are SNHLY and FYNNEI. Trimming removed 7 bases at V and 2 bases at J, with 8 bases between. CDR3 length: 12 residues. CDR3 region: CASTGDNTEAFF. CDR3 in DNA: TGTGCCAGCACAGGGGATAACACTGAAGCTTTCTTT.

The V call is TRBV3-1 (or the pseudogene TRBV3-2), the J call TRBJ2-2; D gene ambiguous. The CDR3 extends over 14 amino acids. Germline CDR1 reads LGHDT; CDR2 reads YNNKEL (reference sequence). Between the trimmed V and J ends, which lost 1 base and 4 bases, there was a span of 7 bases. Here the CDR3 DNA reads TGTGCCAGCAGCCAAGCCAGTACCACCGGGGAGCTGTTTTTT. This gives the protein CASSQASTTGELFF.

This clone was picked up a small number of times. The CDR3 DNA reads TGTGCCAGGTCTGGACAGGGAAGGGACACCGGGGAGCTGTTTTTT. Its translation is CARSGQGRDTGELFF. The V and J genes are TRBV2 and TRBJ2-2; 8 bases are shared with TRBD1. The CDR3 extends over 15 amino acids. J was trimmed by 3 bases and V by 9 bases; bases with no gene match: 9. Germline lookup yields CDR1 SNHLY and CDR2 FYNNEI.

The chain joins TRBV4-1 to TRBJ2-1; TRBD2 matches 9 bases. Losses at the gene ends were 0 bases for V and 9 bases for J; bases not matched to a gene: 12. CDR3 length equals 17 residues. CDR1 and CDR2 from the germline V gene are MGHRA and YSYEKL. The CDR3 region has the DNA TGCGCCAGCAGCCAAGATAAGGCTAGCGGGGTTTCTGGTGAGCAGTTCTTC. Translated, it gives CASSQDKASGVSGEQFF.